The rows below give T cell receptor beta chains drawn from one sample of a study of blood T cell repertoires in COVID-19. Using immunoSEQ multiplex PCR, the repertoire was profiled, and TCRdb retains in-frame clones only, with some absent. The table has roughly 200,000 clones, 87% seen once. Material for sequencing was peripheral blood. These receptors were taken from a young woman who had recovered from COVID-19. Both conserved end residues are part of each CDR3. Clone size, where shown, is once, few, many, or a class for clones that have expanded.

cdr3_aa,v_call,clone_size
CASSLIAGGSGELFF,TRBV7-3,once
CASSLVQGRNTEAFF,TRBV6-5,NA
CAWSVPGGGNSPLHF,TRBV30,NA
CASSSLAGGADTQYF,TRBV5-4,NA
CASSDGLAGNEQFF,TRBV9,NA
CASSYSRLAGGEQYF,TRBV6-5,few
CASSLDLDTRRETQYF,TRBV11-2,once
CASSDRQAINTGELFF,TRBV2,NA
CASGSRQGNYGYTF,TRBV12-5,NA
CASSLTSGSRSEQFF,TRBV7-2,NA
CASSSGQRGEGYTF,TRBV7-9,few
CASSHVIGDEQFF,TRBV4-3,NA
CASSQAASSYNEQFF,TRBV3-1/TRBV3-2,NA
CASSQYVGVAYEQYF,TRBV14,NA
CSASGTRDSETQYF,TRBV29-1,NA
CSVEVGDSNTGELFF,TRBV29-1,NA
CASSLQGRYGYTF,TRBV6-2/TRBV6-3,once
CASSPDRPARDTQYF,TRBV27,NA
CASSSRPLLDEQYF,TRBV4-2,NA
CASSWDSQETQYF,TRBV19,NA
CASAGTATRAGESYEQYF,TRBV21-1,NA
CASSKTGATEAFF,TRBV18,NA
CASRLASQETQYF,TRBV28,NA
CASSTGQKNTGELFF,TRBV7-9,once
CASSIVLGQNTEAFF,TRBV19,NA
CASSYGQGITEAFF,TRBV6-6,once
CSVEGRARPDGYTF,TRBV29-1,NA
CASSKDRYTDTQYF,TRBV11-3,NA
CASSLAVGTGLNTEAFF,TRBV5-1,NA
CAISPGRAHTSGETQYF,TRBV10-3,once
CASSTPGQGPLSYEQYF,TRBV5-8,NA
CASSLSAVPYTGELFF,TRBV27,NA
CASTNLTSHNEQFF,TRBV7-9,NA
CASSRRAGEYYNEQFF,TRBV18,NA
CASSLDGGHEQFF,TRBV6-5,NA
CASSPGLLYEQYF,TRBV4-1,NA
CASSQGRGAYEQYF,TRBV11-2,NA
CASSPSGRASTDTQYF,TRBV9,once
CASSQVLAPSGGQYF,TRBV4-1,NA
CASSQAGTGGPYEQYF,TRBV4-1,NA
CARSLTSGHKTWNTGELFF,TRBV5-3,NA
CASSPGTIGQYF,TRBV5-6,NA
CASSSLAASNTGELFF,TRBV7-9,once
CASSVGLNTGELFF,TRBV9,NA
CASRAGENEQFF,TRBV27,NA
CASTSRGGYEQYF,TRBV7-2,NA
CASSLKGVHEQYF,TRBV5-6,NA
CASSYGGGYTF,TRBV6-2/TRBV6-3,once
CASSSAASGRETGELFF,TRBV5-4,NA
CASGRGEETQYF,TRBV2,once
CASSLGDRYSNQPQHF,TRBV7-2,NA
CASSPTWTGMNTEAFF,TRBV18,NA
CASNSLNTEAFF,TRBV9,NA
CAWSVGGSRTDTQYF,TRBV30,once